The 23 T cell receptor beta chains below come from one sample, sequenced in a study of blood T cell repertoires in COVID-19. The protocol was immunoSEQ multiplex PCR, while the TCRdb copy is restricted to in-frame clones and leaves out a portion. The table includes about 59,000 clones, around 85% detected once. The sequenced sample consisted of peripheral blood. The receptors stem from a human donor in a cohort sampled during active COVID-19.

The rearrangement links TRBV5-8 to TRBJ2-5; D is perhaps TRBD1 (6 bases). The germline V and J ends were trimmed by 4 bases and 3 bases, with 16 bases remaining between them. The CDR3 is 15 amino acids. The germline V gene encodes CDR1 SGHTS and CDR2 YDEGEE. CDR3 region: CASSRLLQGKETQYF. Here the CDR3 DNA reads TGTGCCAGCAGCCGCCTCCTTCAGGGGAAAGAGACCCAGTACTTC.

This clone came up a few times. In the same sample, other DNA sequences code for this CDR3. J is TRBJ1-1 and V is TRBV5-6; a possible D gene is TRBD1 (5 bases). CDR3 length equals 12 residues. Trimming removed 2 bases from V and 5 bases from J, with 7 bases in between. The V gene's germline CDR1 is SGHDT and CDR2 YYEEEE. DNA of the CDR3: TGTGCCAGCAGCTTAAGGGGTACTGAAGCTTTCTTT. Protein sequence: CASSLRGTEAFF.

The chain recombines TRBV7-2 with TRBJ2-7, with D uncertain. The germline V gene encodes CDR1 SGHTA and CDR2 FQGNSA. The germline V and J ends were trimmed by 4 bases and 3 bases, with 13 bases remaining between them. CDR3 length: 14 amino acids. The CDR3 DNA follows: TGTGCCAGCAGCTCCGCGAACTTCCTCTACGAGCAGTACTTC. Translating gives CASSSANFLYEQYF.

The chain couples TRBV29-1 to TRBJ2-6; D ambiguous. V lost 4 bases, J lost 2 bases, and 3 bases lay in between. This CDR3 spans 12 amino acids. Germline CDR1 and CDR2: SQVTM and ANQGSEA. CDR3 region: CSVVTGANVLTF. In DNA form, the CDR3 reads TGCAGCGTTGTCACTGGGGCCAACGTCCTGACTTTC.

The chain has TRBV10-3 and TRBJ2-5; D perhaps matches TRBD1 (5 bases). CDR1 and CDR2 from the germline V gene are ENHRY and SYGVKD. V lost 4 bases and J lost 5, with 17 bases in between. The CDR3 is made up of 15 amino acids. The CDR3 spells CAISADPGAGETQYF. CDR3 bases: TGTGCCATCAGTGCTGACCCCGGCGCAGGGGAGACCCAGTACTTC.

In regard to this clone: Other DNA sequences of this sample code for an identical CDR3. This chain uses TRBV2 with TRBJ2-7, with TRBD2 identical over 9 bases. The CDR3 extends over 15 amino acids. Per germline, CDR1 SNHLY and CDR2 FYNNEI. J was trimmed by 2 bases and V by 1 base; bases with no gene match: 3. The CDR3, as DNA: TGTGCCAGCAGTGAAGAGGCGGGGGGGGCCTACGAGCAGTACTTC. Protein product: CASSEEAGGAYEQYF.

V is TRBV14 and J is TRBJ2-7; D might be TRBD2 (5 bases). Trimming pared 1 base from V and 7 bases from J, leaving 14 bases between. This CDR3 is built from 14 residues. Germline assignment: CDR1 SGHDN and CDR2 FVKESK. The CDR3 protein is CASSQVVRTGEQYF. In nucleotides, the CDR3 is TGTGCCAGCAGCCAAGTAGTAAGGACTGGGGAGCAGTACTTC.

The J gene is TRBJ2-3, the V gene TRBV21-1; the D segment call TRBD2 is taken from the table without a DNA check. TRBV21-1 is deemed a pseudogene. CDR3 size: 15 residues. CDR3 region: CASSRTGTRTDTQYF. CDR3 DNA sequence: TGTGCCAGCAGCAGAACCGGGACTAGGACAGATACGCAGTATTTT.

The chain employs TRBV24-1 and TRBJ1-2; 7 bases match TRBD1. The germline V gene has CDR1 KGHDR and CDR2 SFDVKD. Trimming took 5 bases from V and 1 from J; bases not matched to a gene: 3. CDR3 length equals 14 residues. The CDR3 protein is CATSGGGHNYGYTF. In DNA form, the CDR3 reads TGTGCCACCAGTGGAGGGGGCCATAACTATGGCTACACCTTC.

The chain recombines TRBV28 with TRBJ2-3; maybe TRBD1 (6 bases). The CDR3 is 17 amino acids. From germline, CDR1 is MDHEN and CDR2 SYDVKM. The V end was cut by 5 bases, the J end by 1 base, with 19 bases between. DNA for the CDR3: TGTGCCAGCAGTGACCCCGCATTTGGGGGCCGCACAGATACGCAGTATTTT. Its translation: CASSDPAFGGRTDTQYF.

The rearrangement joins TRBV27 to TRBJ2-3, with 7 positions matching TRBD1. Germline trimming cut 5 bases from V and 2 bases from J; bases unmatched to any gene: 16. This CDR3 comprises 18 residues. CDR1 and CDR2 (germline): MNHEY, SMNVEV (reference sequence). CDR3 amino acids: CASSKLGQAKTNTDTQYF. The DNA for the CDR3 is TGTGCCAGCAGTAAACTCGGACAGGCGAAAACTAACACAGATACGCAGTATTTT.

There are a few counts of this clone. The chain combines TRBV20-1 with TRBJ1-1, with D hard to call. With 3 bases removed from V and 4 bases from J, the gap between germline ends came to 6 bases. Germline V CDR1 and CDR2: DFQATT, SNEGSKA (reference sequence). CDR3 length equals 11 residues. CDR3 in DNA: TGCAGTGCTAGGTATCGCACTGAAGCTTTCTTT. Translated: CSARYRTEAFF.

V is TRBV7-2 and J is TRBJ2-3; maybe TRBD2 (5 bases). This CDR3 contains 15 residues. V was clipped by 0 bases and J by 1 base, with 8 bases between them. Germline assignment: CDR1 SGHTA and CDR2 FQGNSA. The CDR3 protein is CASSLAQRGTDTQYF. CDR3 DNA: TGTGCCAGCAGCTTAGCGCAGAGGGGCACAGATACGCAGTATTTT.

V usage is TRBV6-5 and J usage is TRBJ2-5; possible D gene TRBD1, 6 bases. The CDR3 runs to 14 residues. Germline V gene lookup returns CDR1 MNHEY and CDR2 SVGAGI. Trimming cost V 6 bases and J 5 bases, with 16 bases left between them. CDR3 sequence (DNA): TGTGCCAGCAGAGCAGCCAGGGGTTTCGAGACCCAGTACTTC. Its protein is CASRAARGFETQYF.

The chain employs TRBV6-2 or TRBV6-3 and TRBJ2-4, with D tentatively TRBD2 (5 bases). Germline values: CDR1 MNHEY, CDR2 SVGEGT. The V end was cut by 0 bases, the J end by 11 bases, with 11 bases between. This CDR3 contains 13 residues. The CDR3 DNA reads as TGTGCCAGCAGTTACTCGGGAGATCGGGTTCAGTACTTC. Its protein is CASSYSGDRVQYF.

V gene TRBV10-3 combines with J gene TRBJ2-3; the D gene is possibly TRBD1 (6 bases). CDR3 length: 12 amino acids. Germline assignment: CDR1 ENHRY and CDR2 SYGVKD. Trimming removed 10 bases from V and 2 bases from J, with 10 bases in between. The CDR3 loop reads CATRDNTDTQYF. CDR3 coding DNA: TGTGCCACCCGGGACAACACAGATACGCAGTATTTT.

The rearrangement joins TRBV18 to TRBJ2-6; D unclear. This CDR3 spans 14 amino acids. The germline V gene encodes CDR1 KGHSH and CDR2 LQKENI. Trimming pared 6 bases from V and 0 bases from J, leaving 6 bases between. CDR3 bases: TGTGCCAGCTCGCTAGACTCTGGGGCCAACGTCCTGACTTTC. It specifies CASSLDSGANVLTF.

The chain carries TRBV2 and TRBJ1-2, with D possibly being TRBD1 (6 bases). This CDR3 is built from 14 residues. The V end lost 8 bases, the J end lost 8 bases, and 21 bases lay between the germline ends. CDR1 and CDR2 from the germline V gene are SNHLY and FYNNEI. CDR3 loop: CASEATRGAQGYTF. The CDR3 DNA reads TGTGCCAGCGAGGCGACCCGGGGGGCGCAGGGCTACACCTTC.

The chain recombines TRBV6-5 with TRBJ1-1; no reliable D call. This CDR3 has 13 amino acids. Germline loops: CDR1 MNHEY, CDR2 SVGAGI. V lost 3 bases to trimming and J lost 5 bases, with 10 bases between them. The CDR3 loop is CASSYEIGTEAFF. As DNA, the CDR3 is TGTGCCAGCAGTTATGAGATCGGGACTGAAGCTTTCTTT.

CDR3 sequence (DNA): TGTGCCAGCATCGTCGGCGGGGACTCCTACAATGAGCAGTTCTTC. It codes for CASIVGGDSYNEQFF. The chain carries TRBV28 and TRBJ2-1; a possible D gene is TRBD2 (6 bases). Germline V gives CDR1 MDHEN, CDR2 SYDVKM. The CDR3 totals 15 residues. V was shortened by 7 bases and J by 0 bases, with 13 bases between the two germline ends.

The chain recombines TRBV6-2 or TRBV6-3 with TRBJ2-1; 7 nucleotides match TRBD2. V dropped 4 bases and J dropped 3; count of bases not matched to a gene: 6. This CDR3 is built from 15 residues. CDR1 and CDR2 from the germline V gene are MNHEY and SVGEGT. For the CDR3, the DNA is TGTGCCAGCAGTTTCAGCGGGACCGGCTACAATGAGCAGTTCTTC. Residues: CASSFSGTGYNEQFF.

Notes on this clone: Additional DNA sequences in this sample encode the identical CDR3. The chain combines TRBV9 with TRBJ2-2; a possible D gene is TRBD1 (5 bases). This CDR3 is 14 amino acids long. V was cut by 0 bases and J by 5 bases, with 8 bases left in between. Germline V gives CDR1 SGDLS, CDR2 YYNGEE. DNA of the CDR3: TGTGCCAGCAGCGTAGGTAGGGGAACCGGGGAGCTGTTTTTT. It codes for CASSVGRGTGELFF.

J is TRBJ1-1 and V is TRBV3-1 (or the pseudogene TRBV3-2), with D perhaps TRBD1 (6 bases). The CDR3 covers 16 residues. Trimming removed 1 base from V and 0 bases from J, with 12 bases in between. Germline V CDR1 and CDR2: LGHDT, YNNKEL (reference sequence). CDR3 region: CASSQVPDRMNTEAFF. The CDR3 nucleotides are TGTGCCAGCAGCCAAGTACCGGACAGAATGAACACTGAAGCTTTCTTT.